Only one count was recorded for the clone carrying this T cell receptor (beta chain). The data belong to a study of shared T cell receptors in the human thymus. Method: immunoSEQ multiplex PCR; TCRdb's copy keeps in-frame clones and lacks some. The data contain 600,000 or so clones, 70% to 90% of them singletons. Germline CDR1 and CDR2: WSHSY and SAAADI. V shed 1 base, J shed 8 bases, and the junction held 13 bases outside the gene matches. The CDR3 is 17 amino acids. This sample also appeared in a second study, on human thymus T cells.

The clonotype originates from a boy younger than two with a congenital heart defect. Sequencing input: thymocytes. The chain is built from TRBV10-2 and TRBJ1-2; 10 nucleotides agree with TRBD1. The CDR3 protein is CASSEFATGGRFEGYTF. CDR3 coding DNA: TGCGCCAGCAGTGAGTTTGCGACAGGGGGCAGATTCGAGGGCTACACCTTC.